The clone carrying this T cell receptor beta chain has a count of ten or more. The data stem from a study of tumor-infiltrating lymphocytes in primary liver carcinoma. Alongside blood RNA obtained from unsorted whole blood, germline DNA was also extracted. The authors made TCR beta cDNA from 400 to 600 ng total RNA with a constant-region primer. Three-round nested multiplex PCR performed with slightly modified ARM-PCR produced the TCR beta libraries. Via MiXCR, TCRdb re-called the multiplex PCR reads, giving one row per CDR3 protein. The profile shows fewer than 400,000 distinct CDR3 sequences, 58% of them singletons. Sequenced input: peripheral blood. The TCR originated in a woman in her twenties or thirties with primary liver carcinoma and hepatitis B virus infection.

CDR3 nucleotides: TGCAGCGTTACTGGAGGTTTCACTGAAGCTTTCTTT. Its protein product is CSVTGGFTEAFF. The V gene is TRBV29-1, the J gene TRBJ1-1; D is unresolved. The germline V gene encodes CDR1 SQVTM and CDR2 ANQGSEA. Trimming removed 5 bases from V and 4 bases from J, with 11 bases in between. The CDR3 has 12 amino acids.